The 20 T cell receptor beta chains below were found in one sample sequenced in a study of T cell repertoires in cytomegalovirus infection. TCRdb itself ran the reads through MiXCR, one entry per CDR3 protein. This table has 310,000 or so distinct CDR3 sequences, roughly a sixth appearing once. Sequenced sample: PBMCs. The receptors shown here come from a human donor in good health (CMV status not recorded). Some clones in this sample may be carry-over from other donors' samples.

In its sample, this clonotype was seen many times. The genes are TRBV4-3 and TRBJ2-5; D not resolved. Deletions cut 0 bases from V and 5 bases from J, with 10 bases between. Germline V gene data show CDR1 as LGHNA and CDR2 as YSLEER. The CDR3 covers 14 residues. DNA of the CDR3: TGCGCCAGCAGCCAAGAGGCTTCCCGGGAGACCCAGTACTTC. Its protein is CASSQEASRETQYF.

This clonotype was picked up many times. The V and J genes are TRBV12-3 or TRBV12-4 and TRBJ2-7, with TRBD1 identical over 9 bases. The V and J ends lost 1 base and 3 bases, in that order; junction bases with no gene match: 7. The CDR3 totals 16 residues. The CDR3 is CASSLGTGAMGYEQYF. Here the CDR3 DNA reads TGTGCCAGCAGTTTAGGGACAGGGGCCATGGGCTACGAGCAGTACTTC.

The rearrangement uses TRBV27 and TRBJ1-1; 7 bases are shared with TRBD1. The CDR3 consists of 17 residues. J gave up 4 bases and V 7 bases, and 18 bases lay outside the gene matches. The germline V gene has CDR1 MNHEY and CDR2 SMNVEV (reference sequence). This chain's CDR3 is CASTSGGLSDQSTEAFF. In DNA form, the CDR3 reads TGTGCCAGCACCTCAGGGGGACTGTCTGACCAGTCCACTGAAGCTTTCTTT.

Points on this clonotype: Just one base apart from a much larger clone, this may be a read error. The conserved phenylalanine or tryptophan normally closing the CDR3 is absent here, so this likely arose from a read error. V and J are TRBV7-8 and TRBJ2-1, with D perhaps matching TRBD1 (6 bases). CDR3 length: 15 amino acids. Trimming took 0 bases from V and 8 from J, leaving 14 bases between them. The germline CDR1 and CDR2 sequences are SGHVS and FQNEAQ. CDR3 in DNA: TGTGCCAGCAGCTTAGCCCGGACAGCGTTCTATGAGCAGTTCTCC. This sequence encodes CASSLARTAFYEQFS.

The genes are TRBV5-4 and TRBJ1-1, with unresolved D. The CDR3 is 15 amino acids. Germline CDR1 reads SGHNT; CDR2 reads YYREEE (reference sequence). Trimming left V 4 bases short and J 3 bases short, with 16 bases between. The DNA of the CDR3 is TGTGCCAGCAGCATCGACCCCCAATCTCACACTGAAGCTTTCTTT. Protein sequence: CASSIDPQSHTEAFF.

A few counts support this clonotype. V usage is TRBV7-2 and J usage is TRBJ1-5; D gene uncertain. Germline CDR1 is SGHTA and CDR2 is FQGNSA. The CDR3 sequence is 13 residues long. The V gene lost 5 bases and the J gene lost 6 bases, with 11 bases spanning the gap. CDR3 sequence: CASSPQETQPQHF. As DNA, the CDR3 is TGTGCCAGCAGCCCCCAGGAAACTCAGCCCCAGCATTTT.

This clonotype was counted many times. This chain links TRBV7-2 with TRBJ2-1, with 10 nucleotides matching TRBD2. V was clipped by 4 bases and J by 4 bases; unmatched bases: 10. Germline CDR1 and CDR2: SGHTA and FQGNSA. The length of the CDR3 is 17 residues. The DNA for the CDR3 is TGTGCCAGCAGCTCCCCATCGGTAGCGGGGGGATACAATGAGCAGTTCTTC. It yields the protein CASSSPSVAGGYNEQFF.

The chain carries TRBV5-8 and TRBJ1-1; 7 bases map to TRBD1. After removal of 6 bases from V and 2 bases from J, the junction contained 7 bases not matched to a gene. The germline V gene has CDR1 SGHTS and CDR2 YDEGEE. The CDR3 is 14 amino acids. This chain's CDR3 is CASTFWDRNTEAFF. CDR3 in DNA: TGTGCCAGCACCTTCTGGGACAGAAACACTGAAGCTTTCTTT.

In its sample, this clonotype was seen many times. The V call is TRBV7-3, the J call TRBJ2-7; D is possibly TRBD2 (8 bases). V was shortened by 5 bases and J by 6 bases, with 17 bases between the two germline ends. In germline, CDR1 is SGHTA, CDR2 FQGTGA. The CDR3 is 14 amino acids. The CDR3 is CASSAREGASEQYF. The CDR3 DNA sequence: TGTGCCAGCAGCGCCCGGGAGGGGGCTAGCGAGCAGTACTTC.

The chain employs TRBV6-2 or TRBV6-3 and TRBJ2-3; possibly TRBD1 or TRBD2 for D (6 bases each). CDR1 is MNHEY and CDR2 is SVGEGT in the germline V gene. The CDR3 is 19 amino acids. V lost 2 bases and J 0 bases, leaving 21 bases between the germline ends. The CDR3 DNA reads TGTGCCAGCAGTTACCTCCAACTCTTGGGGGGCTTAAGCACAGATACGCAGTATTTT. Amino acids: CASSYLQLLGGLSTDTQYF.

As concerns this clonotype: Germline and junction disagree at one end, which may indicate a read error. This chain uses TRBV28 with TRBJ1-5; 8 bases are shared with TRBD1. CDR1 is MDHEN and CDR2 is SYDVKM in the germline V gene. This CDR3 region has 15 residues. CDR3 nucleotide sequence: TGTACCAGCAGTTTATCAGGGGGCCTGAATCAGCCCCAGCATTTT. The encoded protein is CTSSLSGGLNQPQHF. The variable domain in full, with the rest retrieved from reference TRBV28 and TRBJ1-5, is DVKVTQSSRYLVKRTGEKVFLECVQDMDHENMFWYRQDPGLGLRLIYFSYDVKMKEKGDIPEGYSVSREKKERFSLILESASTNQTSMYLCTSSLSGGLNQPQHFGDGTRLSIL.

On this clonotype itself: A much larger clonotype is one base distant, so this may be a read error. The chain combines TRBV6-6 with TRBJ1-2; D remains ambiguous. Germline CDR1 and CDR2: MNHNY and SVGAGI (reference sequence). CDR3 length: 14 residues. The CDR3 region has the DNA TGTGCCTCCTTGGGTCACAACATCAACTATGGCTTCACCTTC. Translation: CASLGHNINYGFTF.

The chain uses TRBV4-1 and TRBJ2-6; 10 bases agree with TRBD1. CDR1 is MGHRA and CDR2 is YSYEKL in the germline V gene. The V segment lost 5 bases and the J segment 1 base; nucleotides outside the gene matches: 5. The CDR3 extends over 17 amino acids. In DNA, the CDR3 is TGCGCCAGCAGCGGACGGGACAGGGGTTCTGGGGCCAACGTCCTGACTTTC. It is translated as CASSGRDRGSGANVLTF.

The V call is TRBV2, the J call TRBJ1-1; D is possibly TRBD1 (5 bases). The CDR3 sequence is 14 residues long. CDR1 is SNHLY and CDR2 is FYNNEI in the germline V gene. V was trimmed by 7 bases and J by 3 bases, leaving 15 bases between them. Here the CDR3 reads CASNEAQGYTEAFF. CDR3 in DNA: TGTGCCAGCAATGAGGCCCAGGGATACACTGAAGCTTTCTTT.

At least ten counts were recorded for this clonotype. The chain employs TRBV12-3 or TRBV12-4 and TRBJ1-5; 8 positions match TRBD1. This CDR3 is built from 18 residues. After removal of 5 bases from V and 6 bases from J, the junction contained 18 bases not matched to a gene. CDR3 coding DNA: TGTGCCAGCAGTCCCCAACAGGGGGGATTGGGTTTGGGTCAGCCCCAGCATTTT. Protein product: CASSPQQGGLGLGQPQHF.

This sequence joins TRBV28 and TRBJ1-4; 8 bases are shared with TRBD1. Germline lookup yields CDR1 MDHEN and CDR2 SYDVKM. The CDR3 length is 15 residues. With 6 bases clipped from V and 4 bases from J, the junction kept 7 bases outside the gene matches. This chain's CDR3 is CASRQQGVGNEKLFF. The CDR3 DNA reads TGTGCCAGCAGACAACAGGGGGTGGGTAATGAAAAACTGTTTTTT. The full variable domain, its missing parts supplied by reference TRBV28 and TRBJ1-4, is DVKVTQSSRYLVKRTGEKVFLECVQDMDHENMFWYRQDPGLGLRLIYFSYDVKMKEKGDIPEGYSVSREKKERFSLILESASTNQTSMYLCASRQQGVGNEKLFFGSGTQLSVL.

In its sample, this clonotype was seen many times. The chain carries TRBV12-3 or TRBV12-4 and TRBJ2-1, with 12 bases identical to TRBD2. The CDR3 consists of 14 residues. Losses at the gene ends were 6 bases for V and 9 bases for J; bases not matched to a gene: 6. CDR3 in amino acids: CASSPSGGAGEQFF. CDR3 DNA sequence: TGTGCCAGCAGCCCTAGCGGGGGGGCCGGTGAGCAGTTCTTC.

This clonotype was detected a few times. The gene calls are TRBV28 and TRBJ1-4; 10 nucleotides align to TRBD1. Germline V lookup: CDR1 MDHEN, CDR2 SYDVKM. V lost 10 bases to trimming and J lost 6 bases; unmatched junction nucleotides: 5. The CDR3 consists of 13 residues. The CDR3 nucleotides read TGTGCCACCCTGGACAGGGGGTATGAAAAACTGTTTTTT. The encoded protein is CATLDRGYEKLFF.

This clonotype was counted at least ten times. CDR3 region: CASSQEARGDTQYF. DNA of the CDR3: TGCGCCAGCAGCCAAGAGGCTCGAGGAGATACGCAGTATTTT. This sequence joins TRBV4-3 and TRBJ2-3; D not resolved. CDR1 LGHNA and CDR2 YSLEER come from the germline V gene. CDR3 length equals 14 residues. The V gene lost 0 bases and the J gene lost 5 bases, with 9 bases spanning the gap.

This clonotype was picked up a small number of times. The V gene is TRBV27, the J gene TRBJ2-7, with 10 nucleotides matching TRBD1. This CDR3 has 17 residues. V lost 2 bases and J lost 4; bases outside the gene matches: 11. Germline CDR1 reads MNHEY; CDR2 reads SMNVEV (reference sequence). CDR3 protein: CASSLKVRGQGRYEQYF. CDR3 nucleotide sequence: TGTGCCAGCAGTTTAAAGGTTAGGGGACAGGGGCGGTACGAGCAGTACTTC.